The 29 T cell receptor beta chains below all came from one sample that was sequenced in a study of blood T cell repertoires in COVID-19. Sequencing used immunoSEQ multiplex PCR; TCRdb keeps in-frame clones, though not all of them. Of some 200,000 clones listed, roughly 85% are singletons. Input material: peripheral blood. All receptors come from a woman aged 60-75 years with acute or convalescent COVID-19.

The rearrangement joins TRBV18 to TRBJ1-4; 9 nucleotides agree with TRBD1. CDR3 size: 16 residues. The V gene end was trimmed by 5 bases and the J gene end by 2 bases; junction bases not matched to a gene: 6. CDR1 is KGHSH, CDR2 LQKENI, per germline. CDR3 sequence reads: CASSFQTGGTNEKLFF. In DNA form, the CDR3 reads TGTGCCAGCTCATTTCAAACAGGGGGCACTAATGAAAAACTGTTTTTT.

With respect to this clone: At the DNA level, this CDR3 is encoded by other sequences in the same sample as well. This sequence joins TRBV30 and TRBJ2-1, with 11 bases fitting TRBD2. From germline, CDR1 is GTSNPN and CDR2 SVGIG (reference sequence). The CDR3 has 15 amino acids. The V segment lost 0 bases and the J segment 7 bases; nucleotides outside the gene matches: 5. CDR3 loop: CAWSVLAGAQNEQFF. The CDR3 DNA is TGTGCCTGGAGTGTACTAGCGGGAGCCCAGAATGAGCAGTTCTTC. The whole variable domain, remainder taken from reference TRBV30 and TRBJ2-1, is SQTIHQWPATLVQPVGSPLSLECTVEGTSNPNLYWYRQAAGRGLQLLFYSVGIGQISSEVPQNLSASRPQDRQFILSSKKLLLSDSGFYLCAWSVLAGAQNEQFFGPGTRLTVL.

CDR3 DNA: TGTGCCAGCAGCAATCATCACGGTGGGAACACTGAAGCTTTCTTT. The encoded protein is CASSNHHGGNTEAFF. J is TRBJ1-1 and V is TRBV7-9; D is uncertain. In germline, CDR1 is SEHNR, CDR2 FQNEAQ (reference sequence). The CDR3 totals 15 residues. V shed 5 bases and J shed 1 base, with 14 bases lying between them.

Comment on this clone: The CDR3 does not close with the conserved phenylalanine or tryptophan, likely indicating a read error. Because the CDR3's place on the DNA is in doubt, the DNA is left out and the CDR3 is given as listed by TCRdb. The V and J genes are TRBV21-1 and TRBJ1-1; TRBD1, the table's D call, lacks a check against the DNA. TRBV21-1 is described as a pseudogene. The CDR3 length equals 12 residues, ends included. CDR3 region: CASSTTGFCELV.

The chain joins TRBV7-8 to TRBJ1-6; D gene ambiguous. CDR1 and CDR2 from the germline V gene are SGHVS and FQNEAQ. This CDR3 is built from 14 residues. V dropped 3 bases and J dropped 6 bases, with 9 bases sitting between them. DNA of the CDR3: TGTGCCAGCAGCTTCGGAGACGCTAATTCACCCCTCCACTTT. This gives the protein CASSFGDANSPLHF.

The chain recombines TRBV3-1 (or the pseudogene TRBV3-2) with TRBJ1-6; tentative D call: TRBD1 (6 bases). Germline V gene sequence: CDR1 LGHDT, CDR2 YNNKEL (reference sequence). The CDR3 sequence is 15 residues long. Deletions cut 1 base from V and 10 bases from J, with 14 bases between. CDR3 in amino acids: CASSQAPGGESPLHF. The CDR3 nucleotides are TGTGCCAGCAGCCAAGCCCCGGGGGGCGAATCACCCCTCCACTTT.

V is TRBV6-5 and J is TRBJ2-1; 8 bases are shared with TRBD2. The length of the CDR3 is 14 residues. J was trimmed by 7 bases and V by 6 bases; bases with no gene match: 8. From germline, CDR1 is MNHEY and CDR2 SVGAGI. As DNA, the CDR3 is TGTGCCAGCAGCAGGAGCGGGAGTAGGAATGAGCAGTTCTTC. Its translation: CASSRSGSRNEQFF.

This chain joins TRBV15 and TRBJ1-5; D may be TRBD1 (5 bases). Trimming pared 4 bases from V and 1 base from J, leaving 8 bases between. CDR3 size: 14 residues. Germline V gene data show CDR1 as LNHNV and CDR2 as YYDKDF (reference sequence). The CDR3 spells CATSTAGSNQPQHF. DNA of the CDR3: TGTGCCACCAGCACAGCAGGGAGCAATCAGCCCCAGCATTTT. The full variable domain, with the rest looked up from reference TRBV15 and TRBJ1-5, is DAMVIQNPRYQVTQFGKPVTLSCSQTLNHNVMYWYQQKSSQAPKLLFHYYDKDFNNEADTPDNFQSRRPNTSFCFLDIRSPGLGDTAMYLCATSTAGSNQPQHFGDGTRLSIL.

The chain carries TRBV18 and TRBJ1-2; weak D call: TRBD1 (5 bases). Deletions cut 3 bases from V and 7 bases from J, with 18 bases between. The germline gives CDR1 KGHSH, CDR2 LQKENI. The CDR3 is made up of 15 amino acids. CDR3 sequence reads: CASSPAEGHPAGYTF. DNA for the CDR3: TGTGCCAGCTCACCTGCGGAGGGGCACCCTGCTGGCTACACCTTC.

CDR3 nucleotides: TGCGCCAGCAGTCAAACCCCCCAACTCACTGAAGCTTTCTTT. Encoded protein: CASSQTPQLTEAFF. V usage is TRBV23-1 and J usage is TRBJ1-1; D is undetermined. TRBV23-1 is recorded as an ORF, its role being uncertain. This CDR3 has 14 residues. V lost 2 bases and J 4 bases, leaving 11 bases between the germline ends.

With respect to this clone: An end of the junction does not agree with germline; a read error may underlie this. The chain recombines TRBV12-5 with TRBJ2-2; 7 bases map to TRBD2. This CDR3 comprises 16 residues. Germline CDR1 and CDR2: LGHNT and FRNRAP. The CDR3 here is CASGLPGLSGHRGAVF. Here the CDR3 DNA reads TGTGCTAGTGGTTTGCCGGGACTATCGGGGCACCGGGGAGCTGTTTTT.

The gene calls are TRBV5-5 and TRBJ2-3, with 9 bases identical to TRBD2. The trim removed 1 base at V and 0 bases at J, leaving 3 bases unmatched. The CDR3 extends over 16 amino acids. Germline V gene data show CDR1 as SGHKS and CDR2 as YYEKEE (reference sequence). This chain's CDR3 is CASSLPSGTSTDTQYF. The DNA of the CDR3 is TGTGCCAGCAGCTTGCCTAGCGGGACCAGCACAGATACGCAGTATTTT. The full variable domain, its missing parts supplied by reference TRBV5-5 and TRBJ2-3, is DAGVTQSPTHLIKTRGQQVTLRCSPISGHKSVSWYQQVLGQGPQFIFQYYEKEERGRGNFPDRFSARQFPNYSSELNVNALLLGDSALYLCASSLPSGTSTDTQYFGPGTRLTVL.

This clone was counted a few times. The rearrangement links TRBV7-3 to TRBJ1-6; 11 positions match TRBD1. The germline V gene encodes CDR1 SGHTA and CDR2 FQGTGA. The CDR3 consists of 15 residues. Trimming at V came to 5 bases and at J to 7 bases, leaving 4 bases not matched to a gene. The CDR3 DNA reads TGTGCCAGCAGCAAAGGGACAGGGGGGAATTCACCCCTCCACTTT. Its protein is CASSKGTGGNSPLHF.

The chain uses TRBV27 and TRBJ1-2; 7 positions match TRBD1. This CDR3 spans 13 amino acids. Germline values: CDR1 MNHEY, CDR2 SMNVEV (reference sequence). The V and J ends lost 3 bases and 7 bases, in that order; junction bases with no gene match: 5. Here the CDR3 DNA reads TGTGCCAGCAGTTTTGAGACAGGGAGTGGCTACACCTTC. It is translated as CASSFETGSGYTF.

This clone was seen at least ten times. This rearrangement joins TRBV10-1 to TRBJ2-1, with 10 bases aligning to TRBD2. Looked up from germline, CDR1 is WNHNN and CDR2 is SYGVQD (reference sequence). This CDR3 has 17 amino acids. The ends lost 0 bases at V and 2 bases at J; junction bases unmatched: 4. CDR3 in DNA: TGCGCCAGCAGTGAGTCGCTGGGACTAGCGACCTACAATGAGCAGTTCTTC. This codes for CASSESLGLATYNEQFF.

The rearrangement joins TRBV5-1 to TRBJ1-1; 10 nucleotides align to TRBD1. V lost 4 bases, J lost 6 bases, and 6 bases stayed unmatched. Germline assignment: CDR1 SGHRS and CDR2 YFSETQ. CDR3 size: 14 residues. CDR3 nucleotide sequence: TGCGCCAGCAGCATGGACAGGGGGTACGCTGAAGCTTTCTTT. This encodes CASSMDRGYAEAFF.

The rearrangement uses TRBV6-5 and TRBJ2-3; no clear D. Trimming removed 6 bases at V and 2 bases at J, with 9 bases between. The CDR3 is 13 residues long. Germline CDR1 and CDR2: MNHEY and SVGAGI. The CDR3: CASSELYTDTQYF. In DNA, the CDR3 is TGTGCCAGCAGCGAGCTGTACACAGATACGCAGTATTTT.

The chain uses TRBV10-1 and TRBJ2-2; 13 bases are a match to TRBD2. Germline CDR1 WNHNN, CDR2 SYGVQD (reference sequence). CDR3 length: 16 amino acids. With V trimmed by 5 bases and J by 6 bases, 6 bases remained unmatched. The CDR3 coding sequence is TGCGCCAGCAGTCAAGTTGGACTAGCGGGAGCCGGGGAGCTGTTTTTT. This encodes CASSQVGLAGAGELFF.

The gene calls are TRBV19 and TRBJ2-2, with 10 bases identical to TRBD2. Germline V gene data show CDR1 as LNHDA and CDR2 as SQIVND (reference sequence). This CDR3 spans 16 amino acids. V dropped 8 bases and J dropped 6; count of bases not matched to a gene: 12. The chain's CDR3 is CASSLLASGSAGELFF. The CDR3 nucleotides are TGTGCCAGTTCCCTACTCGCTAGCGGGAGTGCCGGGGAGCTGTTTTTT.

This chain joins TRBV5-1 and TRBJ1-6; TRBD1 agrees at 7 bases. Germline CDR1 is SGHRS and CDR2 is YFSETQ. This CDR3 contains 16 residues. Losses at the gene ends were 4 bases for V and 6 bases for J; bases not matched to a gene: 10. In nucleotides, the CDR3 is TGCGCCAGCAGCACCGGACCGGGACAGAGTAATTCACCCCTCCACTTT. Amino acids: CASSTGPGQSNSPLHF. Variable domain in full (rest from reference TRBV5-1 and TRBJ1-6): KAGVTQTPRYLIKTRGQQVTLSCSPISGHRSVSWYQQTPGQGLQFLFEYFSETQRNKGNFPGRFSGRQFSNSRSEMNVSTLELGDSALYLCASSTGPGQSNSPLHFGNGTRLTVT.

In its sample, this clone was seen once. The rearrangement uses TRBV7-9 and TRBJ2-2; TRBD2 agrees at 13 bases. Germline V gene lookup returns CDR1 SEHNR and CDR2 FQNEAQ (reference sequence). The CDR3 totals 17 residues. The V gene end was trimmed by 1 base and the J gene end by 2 bases; junction bases not matched to a gene: 1. This CDR3 is CASSLGTSGSNTGELFF. CDR3 coding DNA: TGTGCCAGCAGCTTAGGGACTAGCGGGAGTAACACCGGGGAGCTGTTTTTT.

The chain recombines TRBV11-3 with TRBJ2-5; TRBD2 matches 8 bases. The CDR3 covers 15 residues. Per the germline V gene, CDR1 is SGHNT and CDR2 is YENEEA. V shed 6 bases and J 4 bases; nucleotides not matched to a gene: 10. This CDR3 is CASSRAGVRGETQYF. CDR3 coding DNA: TGTGCCAGCAGTCGAGCGGGGGTCCGGGGAGAGACCCAGTACTTC. Looking up the rest from reference TRBV11-3 and TRBJ2-5 gives the full variable domain: EAGVVQSPRYKIIEKKQPVAFWCNPISGHNTLYWYLQNLGQGPELLIRYENEEAVDDSQLPKDRFSAERLKGVDSTLKIQPAELGDSAVYLCASSRAGVRGETQYFGPGTRLLVL.

V is TRBV28 and J is TRBJ1-5; unclear D gene. The CDR3 spans 16 residues. Germline V gene lookup returns CDR1 MDHEN and CDR2 SYDVKM. The V end lost 2 bases, the J end lost 2 bases, and 13 bases lay between the germline ends. The DNA of the CDR3 is TGTGCCAGCAGTTTAAGCGTCGGGAGAGGCAATCAGCCCCAGCATTTT. It translates to CASSLSVGRGNQPQHF.

Comments on this clone: The germline gene is not matched at one end of the junction; a read error may be the cause. V is TRBV7-7 and J is TRBJ1-1; D is uncertain. CDR3 length: 15 amino acids. Germline V gene lookup returns CDR1 SSHAT and CDR2 FNYEAQ (reference sequence). The CDR3 nucleotides are TGTGCTAGCAGCAAGACTGGATTAGGGAACACTGAAGCTTTCTTT. Its translation: CASSKTGLGNTEAFF.

This chain connects TRBV4-1 to TRBJ1-4; tentatively, D is TRBD1 (6 bases). CDR1 is MGHRA and CDR2 is YSYEKL in the germline V gene. There are 17 residues in the CDR3. The V gene lost 0 bases and the J gene lost 7 bases, with 18 bases spanning the gap. CDR3 bases: TGCGCCAGCAGCCAAGATCCCGGGGGGGGCCTCAGTGAAAAACTGTTTTTT. It codes for CASSQDPGGGLSEKLFF.

This chain joins TRBV3-1 (or the pseudogene TRBV3-2) and TRBJ2-5; TRBD2 aligns across 12 bases. This CDR3 is 19 amino acids long. Per the germline V gene, CDR1 is LGHDT and CDR2 is YNNKEL (reference sequence). V shed 0 bases and J 4 bases; nucleotides not matched to a gene: 12. CDR3 in DNA: TGTGCCAGCAGCCAAGAAGGGCTAGCGGGAGGGCCAGTCCGAGAGACCCAGTACTTC. This sequence encodes CASSQEGLAGGPVRETQYF.

The V call is TRBV7-8, the J call TRBJ2-1; 8 bases match TRBD2. The germline V gene has CDR1 SGHVS and CDR2 FQNEAQ. The CDR3 contains 15 residues. Trimming cost V 10 bases and J 8 bases; bases outside gene matches: 16. This CDR3 is CATSRGLVKGHEQFF. The CDR3 DNA is TGTGCCACGTCTAGGGGACTAGTAAAAGGGCATGAGCAGTTCTTC.

V and J are TRBV29-1 and TRBJ1-3, with D maybe TRBD1 (5 bases). Germline CDR1 SQVTM, CDR2 ANQGSEA. Trimming stripped 6 bases from V and 0 bases from J, with 6 bases between. The CDR3 is made up of 12 amino acids. For the CDR3, the DNA is TGCAGCGTGACAGTCTCTGGAAACACCATATATTTT. Amino acids: CSVTVSGNTIYF.

This sequence joins TRBV6-5 and TRBJ2-7; 9 nucleotides agree with TRBD2. CDR1 and CDR2 (germline): MNHEY, SVGAGI. The CDR3 has 13 residues. Trimming took 7 bases from V and 7 from J; bases not matched to a gene: 8. The CDR3 loop reads CASKWAGGREQYF. In DNA, the CDR3 is TGTGCCAGCAAGTGGGCGGGAGGGCGTGAGCAGTACTTC.